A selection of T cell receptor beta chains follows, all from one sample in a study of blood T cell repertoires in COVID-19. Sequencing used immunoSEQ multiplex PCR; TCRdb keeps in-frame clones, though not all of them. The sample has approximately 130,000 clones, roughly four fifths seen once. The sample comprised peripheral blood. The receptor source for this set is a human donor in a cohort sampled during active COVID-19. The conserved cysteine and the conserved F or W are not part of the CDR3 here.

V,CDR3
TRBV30,AWSVLDSNQPQH
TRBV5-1,ASSLAGVNTGELF
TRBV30,AWTGFTEAF
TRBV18,ASSPTSGPYEQY
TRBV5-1,ASSPRTGGLGETEAF
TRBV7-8,ASSLGLAGSYEQY
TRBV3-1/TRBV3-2,ASSPGTAGQPQH
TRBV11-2,ASTSQGLAGTETQY
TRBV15,ATSRRDTYGYT
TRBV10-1,ASSESMTGGDVLT
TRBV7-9,ASSSLVTGSSGNTIY
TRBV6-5,ASSFLDRAGGYT
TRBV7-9,ARTLGAGGQGNTEAF
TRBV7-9,ASSLVRGRTEAF
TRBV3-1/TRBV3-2,ASSQDGQGSRNEQF
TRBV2,ASSVGQVTGELF
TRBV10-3,AISESGGQQRIYGYT
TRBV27,ASRGTGEDYGYT
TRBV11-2,ASSPYGGRNEQF
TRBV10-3,AISESVGLPTTGYT
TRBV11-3,ASSGTAATGELF
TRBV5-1,ASRAGGQETQY
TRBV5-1,ASSSWTGVGEKLF
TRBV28,ASTGDTGELF
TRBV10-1,ASSAPSGVLSDTQY
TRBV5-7,ASSLGQRGYEQY
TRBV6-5,ASSLSGGRDTQY
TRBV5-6,ASSRRGMNTEAF
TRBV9,ASSVALDSIWGYT
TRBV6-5,ASSLERGQGKTQY
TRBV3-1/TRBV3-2,ASSQESISSSGAYGYT
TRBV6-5,ASSQLSGGAYEQY
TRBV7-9,ASSRDRADEQY
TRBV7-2,ASSLAGQGAYEQY
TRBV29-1,SVNGGQNTEAF
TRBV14,ASSLLTGEGGYT
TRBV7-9,ASSPSEDQPQH
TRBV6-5,ASSPGNTEAF
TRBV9,ASSGQPGQGNEQF
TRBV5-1,ASSSLGGNTEAF
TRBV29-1,SVETRDTVYGYT
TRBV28,ASSSTGDSFNEKLF
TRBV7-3,ASSLTNSGLQF
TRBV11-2,ASSPLQGLPTLF
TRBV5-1,ASSLMQGRTGTDTQY
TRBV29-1,SAQTGAGEQY
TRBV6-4,ASSGARTGEQF
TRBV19,ASSIRGQGRSNQPQH
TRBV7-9,ASSLVGTGNYEQY
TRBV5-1,ASSLGQGVEKLF
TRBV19,ASSASTSGGTYEQY
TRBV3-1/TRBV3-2,ASSQEAQVGYEQY
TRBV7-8,ASSLDPGSPLH
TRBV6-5,ASSYSWGGLDGYT
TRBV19,ASSVTGTGFGEQY
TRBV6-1,ASSERVGRETQY
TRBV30,AWSGRAGDSPLH
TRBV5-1,ASSSPTTRRLALFSGANVLT
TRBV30,AWTLYKAGGNEKLF
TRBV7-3,ASSLTGIRGSYNEQF